Shown below are 17 T cell receptor beta chains from a single sample sequenced in a study of beta chain features in type 1 diabetes. What was sequenced were expressed TCRB transcripts, since all of the isolated RNA had been reverse transcribed. Repertoires were generated with immunoSEQ multiplex PCR, while TCRdb's copy carries only in-frame clones and drops some. The sample has hundreds of thousands of clones, 10% to 15% seen once. Sample: naive CD4+ T cells from blood. Receptors were obtained from a man aged 18 to 30 in good health.

This clone showed up just a few times. The rearrangement uses TRBV15 and TRBJ1-1; D may be TRBD1 (5 bases). V lost 1 base and J lost 4, with 10 bases in between. Germline CDR1 and CDR2: LNHNV and YYDKDF (reference sequence). This CDR3 comprises 14 residues. The CDR3 loop is CATSRVSGGTEAFF. CDR3 sequence (DNA): TGTGCCACCAGCAGAGTTTCCGGGGGCACTGAAGCTTTCTTT.

The chain combines TRBV29-1 with TRBJ2-1; 10 bases are shared with TRBD2. The CDR3 loop spans 13 amino acids. With V trimmed by 3 bases and J by 7 bases, 3 bases remained unmatched. Germline values: CDR1 SQVTM, CDR2 ANQGSEA. CDR3 coding DNA: TGCAGCGTTGACCGTAGCGGGGGGAATGAGCAGTTCTTC. Its protein is CSVDRSGGNEQFF.

This clone was observed a single time. The chain carries TRBV28 and TRBJ2-5; possibly TRBD1 for D (5 bases). The ends were cut back, 10 bases at V and 3 bases at J, with 18 bases in the middle. The CDR3 totals 14 residues. Germline V gene data show CDR1 as MDHEN and CDR2 as SYDVKM. CDR3 DNA sequence: TGTGCCACAGGGTGGATGGACACAGAAGAGACCCAGTACTTC. Amino acid sequence: CATGWMDTEETQYF. Full variable domain (outside the CDR3, taken from reference TRBV28 and TRBJ2-5): DVKVTQSSRYLVKRTGEKVFLECVQDMDHENMFWYRQDPGLGLRLIYFSYDVKMKEKGDIPEGYSVSREKKERFSLILESASTNQTSMYLCATGWMDTEETQYFGPGTRLLVL.

This clone appeared a few times. The chain has TRBV23-1 and TRBJ2-7; D gene ambiguous. TRBV23-1 carries the ORF label, with uncertain function. This CDR3 spans 16 amino acids. The V end was cut by 0 bases, the J end by 2 bases, with 14 bases between. Here the CDR3 reads CASSQSRQPRPYEQYF. Here the CDR3 DNA reads TGCGCCAGCAGTCAATCCCGCCAACCGCGCCCCTACGAGCAGTACTTC.

The J gene is TRBJ2-2, the V gene TRBV7-3, with a tentative D call TRBD2 (6 bases). V lost 5 bases, J lost 3 bases, and 10 bases lay in between. The CDR3 has 14 residues. Germline V lookup: CDR1 SGHTA, CDR2 FQGTGA. Here the CDR3 DNA reads TGTGCCAGCAGCCCGGGAGAATACACCGGGGAGCTGTTTTTT. Translation gives CASSPGEYTGELFF.

This clone was picked up a small number of times. The rearrangement uses TRBV29-1 and TRBJ2-2; a possible D gene is TRBD1 (6 bases). This CDR3 contains 14 residues. Looked up from germline, CDR1 is SQVTM and CDR2 is ANQGSEA. V was clipped by 4 bases and J by 2 bases, with 11 bases between them. The CDR3 protein is CSVAAGANTGELFF. The CDR3 DNA sequence: TGCAGCGTTGCGGCAGGGGCTAACACCGGGGAGCTGTTTTTT.

This clone was detected only a few times. This CDR3 is also generated by other DNA sequences in the sample. The V call is TRBV7-2, the J call TRBJ2-5; TRBD1 is a possible D gene (5 bases). V was pared by 0 bases and J by 3 bases, with 5 bases between. From germline, CDR1 is SGHTA and CDR2 FQGNSA. This CDR3 spans 13 amino acids. The chain's CDR3 is CASSLAREETQYF. CDR3 bases: TGTGCCAGCAGCTTAGCCAGGGAAGAGACCCAGTACTTC.

Only one count was recorded for this clone. The chain links TRBV5-1 to TRBJ1-3, with 9 bases matching TRBD1. The V gene's germline CDR1 is SGHRS and CDR2 YFSETQ. The CDR3 runs 16 residues. Trimming took 1 base from V and 2 from J; bases not matched to a gene: 4. CDR3 coding DNA: TGCGCCAGCAGCTTGCTTACAGGGGGCCCTGGAAACACCATATATTTT. Protein: CASSLLTGGPGNTIYF.

This clone was counted only a few times. The chain carries TRBV14 and TRBJ2-1; the D gene is possibly TRBD2 (5 bases). CDR1 and CDR2 from the germline V gene are SGHDN and FVKESK. The germline V and J ends were trimmed by 1 base and 13 bases, with 17 bases remaining between them. CDR3 length: 14 amino acids. As DNA, the CDR3 is TGTGCCAGCAGCCAAGCATACGGGTCTCTAGCCCAGTTCTTC. Amino acid sequence: CASSQAYGSLAQFF.

The chain couples TRBV4-3 to TRBJ1-1; a possible D gene is TRBD1 (6 bases). Germline CDR1 is LGHNA and CDR2 is YSLEER. V was cut by 2 bases and J by 6 bases, with 16 bases left in between. The CDR3 totals 15 residues. CDR3: CASSQLGGRFPEAFF. CDR3 sequence (DNA): TGCGCCAGCAGCCAATTGGGGGGGCGGTTTCCTGAAGCTTTCTTT.

This chain joins TRBV28 and TRBJ1-5; D gene unclear. Per the germline V gene, CDR1 is MDHEN and CDR2 is SYDVKM. V shed 7 bases and J shed 4 bases, with 8 bases lying between them. The CDR3 length is 12 residues. CDR3 protein: CASTVENQPQHF. The CDR3 DNA is TGTGCCAGCACTGTGGAGAATCAGCCCCAGCATTTT.

Points on this clone: At one of its ends the junction is not consistent with the germline gene, which may arise from a read error. V and J are TRBV7-7 and TRBJ2-3; D remains unclear. Per the germline V gene, CDR1 is SSHAT and CDR2 is FNYEAQ (reference sequence). The CDR3 contains 13 residues. In nucleotides, the CDR3 is TGTGCTAGCAGCTTACAGATGACAGATACGCAGTATTTT. This encodes CASSLQMTDTQYF.

The chain combines TRBV21-1 with TRBJ2-2; the table's D gene call, TRBD2, was not cross checked with the DNA. TRBV21-1 is shown as a pseudogene. This CDR3 has 17 amino acids. The CDR3 coding sequence is TGTGCCAGCAATATCCCGAGGGAGCGGGGGGCACGTGGGGAGCTGTTTTTT. Protein product: CASNIPRERGARGELFF.

This clone was observed a few times. The chain joins TRBV5-6 to TRBJ2-7; 9 bases agree with TRBD2. Germline CDR1 is SGHDT and CDR2 is YYEEEE. This CDR3 has 16 amino acids. V was pared by 6 bases and J by 1 base, with 11 bases of the junction left unmatched. The CDR3 DNA follows: TGTGCCAGCACCCACCGTTGGGCGGGGGGGTCCTACGAGCAGTACTTC. This codes for CASTHRWAGGSYEQYF. Looking up the rest from reference TRBV5-6 and TRBJ2-7 gives the full variable domain: DAGVTQSPTHLIKTRGQQVTLRCSPKSGHDTVSWYQQALGQGPQFIFQYYEEEERQRGNFPDRFSGHQFPNYSSELNVNALLLGDSALYLCASTHRWAGGSYEQYFGPGTRLTVT.

This clone was detected only a few times. The rearrangement links TRBV12-5 to TRBJ2-3, with D maybe TRBD2 (5 bases). Germline V gives CDR1 LGHNT, CDR2 FRNRAP. This CDR3 has 16 amino acids. V was trimmed by 1 base and J by 2 bases, leaving 13 bases between them. DNA for the CDR3: TGTGCTAGTGGTTTGGATCGCGGGTTTGCCACAGATACGCAGTATTTT. Translated, it gives CASGLDRGFATDTQYF. The full variable domain, its missing parts supplied by reference TRBV12-5 and TRBJ2-3, is DARVTQTPRHKVTEMGQEVTMRCQPILGHNTVFWYRQTMMQGLELLAYFRNRAPLDDSGMPKDRFSAEMPDATLATLKIQPSEPRDSAVYFCASGLDRGFATDTQYFGPGTRLTVL.

This clone was observed a few times. This chain uses TRBV11-3 with TRBJ2-7, with D perhaps TRBD1 (5 bases). Trimming took 5 bases from V and 4 from J, leaving 9 bases between them. The CDR3 is 12 residues long. Germline V gene data show CDR1 as SGHNT and CDR2 as YENEEA. The CDR3 region is CASSRTGYEQYF. The CDR3 coding sequence is TGTGCCAGCAGCCGTACAGGTTACGAGCAGTACTTC. Supplemented by reference TRBV11-3 and TRBJ2-7, the full variable domain reads EAGVVQSPRYKIIEKKQPVAFWCNPISGHNTLYWYLQNLGQGPELLIRYENEEAVDDSQLPKDRFSAERLKGVDSTLKIQPAELGDSAVYLCASSRTGYEQYFGPGTRLTVT.

The J gene is TRBJ2-1, the V gene TRBV7-2; TRBD1 matches 8 bases. CDR1 is SGHTA, CDR2 FQGNSA, per germline. With 5 bases clipped from V and 5 bases from J, the junction kept 8 bases outside the gene matches. This CDR3 has 15 amino acids. The CDR3 loop is CASSHRQGFNNEQFF. As DNA, the CDR3 is TGTGCCAGCAGCCACCGACAGGGGTTCAACAATGAGCAGTTCTTC.